This T cell receptor (beta chain) stems from a study of metastatic and nonmetastatic thyroid tumors. The wider study: Repertoires of blood and of tissue (tumor or nodule) from malignant and benign thyroid patients were compared.

The germline CDR1 and CDR2 sequences are SGDLS and YYNGEE. This CDR3 comprises 15 residues. V was clipped by 3 bases and J by 9 bases; unmatched bases: 7. MiXCR was used by TCRdb to re-call the PCR reads. The sample includes 15,000 or so clones, about 25% of them seen just once. This clone was found many times. None of the patients had undergone any treatment ahead of thyroid surgery. The genes are TRBV9 and TRBJ1-6, with 9 bases aligning to TRBD1. Sequencing was carried out using blood. The TCR comes from a male donor with papillary thyroid cancer or a benign thyroid nodule (not recorded which). Some clones in this sample may be carry-over from other donors' samples. The CDR3 is CASSASGQGGSPLHF. Written as DNA, the CDR3 is TGTGCCAGCAGCGCCTCGGGACAGGGTGGTTCACCCCTCCACTTT.